This T cell receptor beta chain was sequenced in a study of T cells in Graves' hyperthyroidism and ophthalmopathy. Findings and limits, study-wide: Clonotypes that were expanded in thyroid above 0.001 mostly appeared in blood too. The model made its ophthalmopathy prediction, and onset followed a median approximately 6 months later.

Those patients with uncontrolled infection, other autoimmune disease, pregnancy or lactation were excluded. This sample holds PBMCs from less than 11 ml fresh peripheral blood. This clonotype was observed many times. Its target is unknown. Germline-derived CDR1 and CDR2 are LGHDT and YNNKEL (reference sequence). This CDR3 is built from 15 residues. V lost 0 bases, J lost 6 bases, and 12 bases lay in between. Amplification yielded TCR beta CDR3 regions, with RNA transcripts as the source. A set of HTBI primers served as the primers for a first-round RT-PCR of the TCR CDR3. One entry per CDR3 protein results from TCRdb running MiXCR on the multiplex PCR reads. This sample has some 570,000 distinct CDR3 sequences; under 20% occur once, and the top ten carry approximately 15%.

The origin of this receptor is a woman aged 18 to 35 with Graves' ophthalmopathy. The chain employs TRBV3-1 and TRBJ1-5; D is ambiguous. The material sequenced was blood. In DNA, the CDR3 is TGTGCCAGCAGCCAAGATTGGGGTGAAGGTCAGCCCCAGCATTTT. Protein: CASSQDWGEGQPQHF.